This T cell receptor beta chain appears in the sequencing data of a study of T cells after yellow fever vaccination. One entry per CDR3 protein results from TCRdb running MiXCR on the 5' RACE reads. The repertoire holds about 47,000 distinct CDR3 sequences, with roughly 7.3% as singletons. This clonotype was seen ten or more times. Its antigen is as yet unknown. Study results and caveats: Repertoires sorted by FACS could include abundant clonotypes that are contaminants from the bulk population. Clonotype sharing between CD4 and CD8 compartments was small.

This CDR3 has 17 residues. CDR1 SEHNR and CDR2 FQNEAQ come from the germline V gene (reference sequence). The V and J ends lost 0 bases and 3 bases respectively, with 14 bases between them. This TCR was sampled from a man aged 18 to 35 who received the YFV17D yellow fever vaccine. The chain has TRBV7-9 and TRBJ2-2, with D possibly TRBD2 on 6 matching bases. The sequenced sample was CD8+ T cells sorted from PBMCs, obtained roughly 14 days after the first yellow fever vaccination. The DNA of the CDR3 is TGTGCCAGCAGCTTAGCGCCGGGACTTTTCCACACCGGGGAGCTGTTTTTT. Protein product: CASSLAPGLFHTGELFF.